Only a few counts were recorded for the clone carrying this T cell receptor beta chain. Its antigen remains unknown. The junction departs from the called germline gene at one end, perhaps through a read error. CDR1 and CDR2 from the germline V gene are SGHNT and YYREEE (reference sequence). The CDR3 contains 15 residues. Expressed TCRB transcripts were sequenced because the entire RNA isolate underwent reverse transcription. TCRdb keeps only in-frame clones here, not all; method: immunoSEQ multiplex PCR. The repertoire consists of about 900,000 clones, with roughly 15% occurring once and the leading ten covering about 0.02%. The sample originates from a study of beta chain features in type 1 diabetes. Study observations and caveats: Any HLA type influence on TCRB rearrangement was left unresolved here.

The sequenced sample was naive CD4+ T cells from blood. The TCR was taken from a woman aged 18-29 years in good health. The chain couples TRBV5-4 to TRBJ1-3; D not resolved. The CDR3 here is CASSHTPISGNTIYF. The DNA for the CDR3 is TGCGCCAGCAGTCACACACCGATCTCTGGAAACACCATATATTTT.